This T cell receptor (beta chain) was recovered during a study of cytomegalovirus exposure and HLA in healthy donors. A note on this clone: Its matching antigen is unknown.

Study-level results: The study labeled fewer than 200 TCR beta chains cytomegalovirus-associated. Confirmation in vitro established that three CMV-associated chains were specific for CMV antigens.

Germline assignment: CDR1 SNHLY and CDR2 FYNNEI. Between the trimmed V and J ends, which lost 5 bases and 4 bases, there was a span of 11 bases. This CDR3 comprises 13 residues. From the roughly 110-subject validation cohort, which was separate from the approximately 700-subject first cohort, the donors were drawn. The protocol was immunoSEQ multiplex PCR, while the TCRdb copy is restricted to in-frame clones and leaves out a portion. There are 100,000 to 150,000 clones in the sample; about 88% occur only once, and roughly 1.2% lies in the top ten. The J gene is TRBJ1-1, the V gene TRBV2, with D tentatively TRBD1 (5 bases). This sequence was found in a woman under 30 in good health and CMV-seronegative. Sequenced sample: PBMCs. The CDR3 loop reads CASSRGVGTEAFF. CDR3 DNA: TGTGCCAGCAGTCGGGGGGTGGGCACTGAAGCTTTCTTT.